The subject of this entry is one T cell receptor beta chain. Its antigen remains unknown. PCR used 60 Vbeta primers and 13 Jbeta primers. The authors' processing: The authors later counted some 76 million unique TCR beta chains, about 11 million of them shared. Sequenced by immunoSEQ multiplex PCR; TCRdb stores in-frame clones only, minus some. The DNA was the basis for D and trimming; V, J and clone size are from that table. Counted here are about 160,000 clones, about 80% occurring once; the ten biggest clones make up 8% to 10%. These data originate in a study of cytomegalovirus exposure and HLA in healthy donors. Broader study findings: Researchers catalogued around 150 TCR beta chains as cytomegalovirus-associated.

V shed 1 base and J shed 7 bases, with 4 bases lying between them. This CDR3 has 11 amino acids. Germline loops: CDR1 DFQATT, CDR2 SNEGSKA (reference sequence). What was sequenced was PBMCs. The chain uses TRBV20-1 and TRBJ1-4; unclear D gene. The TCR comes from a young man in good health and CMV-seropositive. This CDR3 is CSARGGEKLFF. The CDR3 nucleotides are TGCAGTGCTAGAGGAGGTGAAAAACTGTTTTTT.